The rows below give T cell receptor beta chains drawn from one sample of a study of T cell responses to AZD1222 COVID-19 vaccine. Clones were sequenced by immunoSEQ multiplex PCR, and TCRdb holds only the in-frame ones, with some missing. In the table there are some 140,000 clones, roughly 90% of which are singletons. The material sequenced was peripheral blood, taken on day 0 of AZD1222 vaccination. These receptors all stem from an adult in good health. Both conserved end residues are part of each CDR3. A D gene is named only where the DNA matches it firmly. Clone size appears in some rows only: once, few, many, or a class for an expanded clone.

d_call	v_call	clone_size	j_call	cdr3_nt	cdr3_aa
NA	TRBV2	NA	TRBJ2-1	TGTGCCAGCAGTGAAAGGGATGAGCAGTTCTTC	CASSERDEQFF
NA	TRBV28	NA	TRBJ1-5	TGTGCCAGCAGAAAATCGGGGAGCAATCAGCCCCAGCATTTT	CASRKSGSNQPQHF
TRBD1	TRBV27	NA	TRBJ1-5	TGTGCCAGCAGTCACAGGGGGGATCAGCCCCAGCATTTT	CASSHRGDQPQHF
NA	TRBV6-2/TRBV6-3	NA	TRBJ2-1	TGTGCCAGCAGTTACGTCCAGATGAACAATGAGCAGTTCTTC	CASSYVQMNNEQFF
TRBD1	TRBV6-5	NA	TRBJ2-1	TGTGCCAGCAGTTACAGGGGGCAGGGTGAGCAGTTCTTC	CASSYRGQGEQFF
TRBD1	TRBV9	NA	TRBJ1-2	TGTGCCAGCAGCTCCCGACAGGGGGTTAACTATGGCTACACCTTC	CASSSRQGVNYGYTF
NA	TRBV19	NA	TRBJ2-1	TGTGCCAGTAGTATAAGGGCCTTCAATGAGCAGTTCTTC	CASSIRAFNEQFF
TRBD2	TRBV4-2	NA	TRBJ2-1	TGTGCCAGCAGCCAAGCGTCGGGACTAGCGGGACAAAGCTCCTACAATGAGCAGTTCTTC	CASSQASGLAGQSSYNEQFF
TRBD1	TRBV9	NA	TRBJ2-7	TGTGCCAGCAGCACTCAGGACAGGAACCACGAGCAGTACTTC	CASSTQDRNHEQYF
NA	TRBV18	NA	TRBJ2-7	TGTGCCAGCTCACCACCCGGCAGGGCCTACGAGCAGTACTTC	CASSPPGRAYEQYF
NA	TRBV28	NA	TRBJ1-1	TGTGCCAGCAGTTTTAAGAAGACTGAAGCTTTCTTT	CASSFKKTEAFF
TRBD2	TRBV10-3	NA	TRBJ2-5	TGTGCCATCAGTGATTTTAATCTTGCGGGAGGTGCCTGGGAGACCCAGTACTTC	CAISDFNLAGGAWETQYF
TRBD1	TRBV28	NA	TRBJ1-2	TGTGCCAGCAGTCGGACAGGGGGTTTACTCTATGGCTACACCTTC	CASSRTGGLLYGYTF
NA	TRBV19	NA	TRBJ1-4	TGTGCCAGTAATGACAGATCCAATGAAAAACTGTTTTTT	CASNDRSNEKLFF
NA	TRBV5-5	medium-sized	TRBJ2-7	TGTGCCAGCAGCTCCCTAATCGACGGAGCCTCCTACGAGCAGTACTTC	CASSSLIDGASYEQYF
TRBD1	TRBV27	NA	TRBJ1-5	TGTGCCAGCAGTCTCTCAGGGGGACAGCCCCAGCATTTT	CASSLSGGQPQHF
TRBD2	TRBV7-2	NA	TRBJ2-7	TGTGCCAGCAGCTTATCAGGACTAGGAGCCTACGAGCAGTACTTC	CASSLSGLGAYEQYF
NA	TRBV28	NA	TRBJ1-5	TGTGCCAGCAGTGACAGCTTGAATCAGCCCCAGCATTTT	CASSDSLNQPQHF
TRBD1	TRBV5-4	NA	TRBJ1-2	TGTGCCAGCAGCAAAATTGGACAGGGGGCGGACGTTGGCTATGGCTACACCTTC	CASSKIGQGADVGYGYTF
NA	TRBV7-2	NA	TRBJ2-5	TGTGCCAGCAGCCTCAACGGACCTCCAGAGACCCAGTACTTC	CASSLNGPPETQYF
TRBD2	TRBV2	NA	TRBJ2-7	TGTGCCAGCAATTTTGGGGCGGGGGTTGCCTTC	CASNFGAGVAF
TRBD1	TRBV5-1	NA	TRBJ2-2	TGCGCCAGCAGCTACACCGGGGACAGTCTTCTAACACCGAACACCGGGGAGCTGTTTTTT	CASSYTGDSLLTPNTGELFF